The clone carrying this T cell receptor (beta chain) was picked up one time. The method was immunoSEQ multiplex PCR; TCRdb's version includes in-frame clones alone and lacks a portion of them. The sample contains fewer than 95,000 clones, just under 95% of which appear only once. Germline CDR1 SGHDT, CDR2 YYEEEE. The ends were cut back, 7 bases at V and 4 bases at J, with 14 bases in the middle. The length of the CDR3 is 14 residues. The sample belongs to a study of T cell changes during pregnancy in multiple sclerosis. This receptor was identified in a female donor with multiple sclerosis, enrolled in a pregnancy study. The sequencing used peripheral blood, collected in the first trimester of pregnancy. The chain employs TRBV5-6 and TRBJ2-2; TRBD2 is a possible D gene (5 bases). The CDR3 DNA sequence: TGTGCCAGCCAAGGATGGAGGAGCACCGGGGAGCTGTTTTTT. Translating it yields CASQGWRSTGELFF.